This entry lists 11 T cell receptor beta chains sequenced from one sample in a study of blood T cell repertoires in COVID-19. Produced via immunoSEQ multiplex PCR; TCRdb's table is partial and in-frame only. The repertoire holds 200,000 to 250,000 clones, with roughly four fifths as singletons. Sequences were obtained from peripheral blood. These receptors were taken from a woman aged 60-75 years with acute or convalescent COVID-19.

The V gene is TRBV7-2, the J gene TRBJ1-1, with D possibly TRBD1 on 5 matching bases. CDR1 and CDR2 (germline): SGHTA, FQGNSA. Trimming removed 5 bases at V and 4 bases at J, with 14 bases between. CDR3 size: 14 residues. The CDR3 loop reads CASSPVAGRTEAFF. The CDR3 region has the DNA TGTGCCAGCAGCCCCGTAGCAGGGCGCACTGAAGCTTTCTTT.

The chain couples TRBV5-4 to TRBJ1-1; a weak D match, TRBD1 (5 bases). The ends were cut back, 9 bases at V and 5 bases at J, with 8 bases in the middle. Per the germline V gene, CDR1 is SGHNT and CDR2 is YYREEE (reference sequence). This CDR3 has 10 amino acids. The CDR3 here is CANYRTEAFF. The CDR3 DNA reads TGTGCCAACTACAGGACTGAAGCTTTCTTT. Filled out from reference TRBV5-4 and TRBJ1-1, the complete variable domain reads ETGVTQSPTHLIKTRGQQVTLRCSSQSGHNTVSWYQQALGQGPQFIFQYYREEENGRGNFPPRFSGLQFPNYSSELNVNALELDDSALYLCANYRTEAFFGQGTRLTVV.

The chain combines TRBV5-1 with TRBJ1-1; perhaps TRBD1 as D (6 bases). The V gene lost 4 bases and the J gene lost 3 bases, with 16 bases spanning the gap. The CDR3 is 15 residues long. In germline, CDR1 is SGHRS, CDR2 YFSETQ. The CDR3 sequence: CASSRGSQGDTEAFF. The CDR3 coding sequence is TGCGCCAGCAGCAGGGGGAGCCAGGGAGACACTGAAGCTTTCTTT.

The table lists this clone with a count of one. The V and J genes are TRBV28 and TRBJ1-2; D perhaps matches TRBD1 (5 bases). Trimming pared 4 bases from V and 4 bases from J, leaving 10 bases between. Germline CDR1 MDHEN, CDR2 SYDVKM. CDR3 size: 13 residues. The CDR3 sequence is CASSWGGSYGYTF. The DNA of the CDR3 is TGTGCCAGCAGTTGGGGGGGGAGCTATGGCTACACCTTC.

The V call is TRBV10-2, the J call TRBJ1-2; unclear D gene. This CDR3 has 13 residues. Germline loops: CDR1 WSHSY, CDR2 SAAADI. V lost 6 bases, J lost 3 bases, and 11 bases lay in between. The CDR3 sequence is CASSDGWDYGYTF. CDR3 nucleotide sequence: TGCGCCAGCAGCGACGGGTGGGACTATGGCTACACCTTC.

The CDR3 DNA follows: TGTGCCAGCAGTTTAGTCGCGGCAGGGCACGGCTACACCTTC. Protein: CASSLVAAGHGYTF. This sequence joins TRBV28 and TRBJ1-2; D is perhaps TRBD1 (5 bases). The V end was cut by 2 bases, the J end by 8 bases, with 15 bases between. The CDR3 covers 14 residues. From germline, CDR1 is MDHEN and CDR2 SYDVKM.

The V gene is TRBV10-3, the J gene TRBJ2-1, with 9 bases aligning to TRBD1. This CDR3 comprises 14 residues. Germline lookup yields CDR1 ENHRY and CDR2 SYGVKD. The junction had 5 bases not matched to a gene; V was cut back by 3 bases and J by 8 bases. CDR3 loop: CAISDQQGAYEQFF. In DNA, the CDR3 is TGTGCCATCAGTGACCAACAGGGGGCGTATGAGCAGTTCTTC.

J is TRBJ1-3 and V is TRBV4-1; D not resolved. The CDR3 runs to 13 residues. Between the trimmed V and J ends, which lost 0 bases and 9 bases, there was a span of 9 bases. CDR1 MGHRA and CDR2 YSYEKL come from the germline V gene. Here the CDR3 reads CASSQERGGTIYF. In DNA form, the CDR3 reads TGCGCCAGCAGCCAAGAACGCGGCGGCACCATATATTTT.

The chain has TRBV4-2 and TRBJ1-5; maybe TRBD1 (5 bases). V lost 0 bases and J 2 bases, leaving 14 bases between the germline ends. Germline-derived CDR1 and CDR2 are LGHNA and YNFKEQ. CDR3 length: 17 amino acids. Written as DNA, the CDR3 is TGTGCCAGCAGCCAAGAGAGGTTCGGGGGAGGCAATCAGCCCCAGCATTTT. Encoded protein: CASSQERFGGGNQPQHF.

This chain joins TRBV19 and TRBJ1-5; the match to TRBD1 covers 8 bases. V shed 5 bases, J shed 7 bases, and the junction held 13 bases outside the gene matches. The CDR3 is 16 residues long. The germline V gene encodes CDR1 LNHDA and CDR2 SQIVND (reference sequence). The CDR3 DNA sequence: TGTGCCAGTAGTCGAACTACCGGGACAGGACGGCAGCCCCAGCATTTT. Its protein is CASSRTTGTGRQPQHF.

The chain recombines TRBV6-2 or TRBV6-3 with TRBJ1-5, with TRBD1 matching 9 bases. V gave up 5 bases and J gave up 2 bases; unmatched junction bases: 4. Germline V gives CDR1 MNHEY, CDR2 SVGEGT. The CDR3 extends over 15 amino acids. CDR3 in DNA: TGTGCCAGCAGTACTCGGACAGGGGGCAATCAGCCCCAGCATTTT. This codes for CASSTRTGGNQPQHF.